Listed below are T cell receptor beta chains from one sample, sequenced in a study of regulatory T cells in long-lasting Graves disease. TCRdb passed the multiplex PCR reads through MiXCR, listing each CDR3 protein once. The sample includes roughly 500,000 distinct CDR3 sequences, roughly 13% of them seen just once. This sample was also put to use in a study of T cells in Graves' hyperthyroidism and ophthalmopathy.

Specimen: peripheral blood mononuclear cells (PBMCs), collected at new diagnosis, from a patient treated with antithyroid drugs. These receptors were obtained from a man aged 30-40 years with Graves disease. Both conserved end residues are part of each CDR3. A D gene is named only where the DNA matches it firmly. Size values are once, few and many counts, or a class for expanded clones, and some rows have none.

clone_size: few; d_call: -; v_call: TRBV5-4; j_call: TRBJ2-3; cdr3_aa: CASSLSLEGDTQYF; cdr3_nt: TGTGCCAGCAGCTTGTCCCTAGAAGGAGATACGCAGTATTTT
clone_size: many; d_call: TRBD2; v_call: TRBV28; j_call: TRBJ2-2; cdr3_aa: CASSFRQRGTGELFF; cdr3_nt: TGTGCCAGCAGTTTTCGGCAGCGGGGCACCGGGGAGCTGTTTTTT
clone_size: many; d_call: TRBD1; v_call: TRBV27; j_call: TRBJ2-3; cdr3_aa: CASSLRRQGADTQYF; cdr3_nt: TGTGCCAGCAGTCTCCGAAGACAGGGAGCAGATACGCAGTATTTT
clone_size: many; d_call: -; v_call: TRBV27; j_call: TRBJ1-1; cdr3_aa: CASSLHPSKSGINTEAFF; cdr3_nt: TGTGCCAGCAGTCTCCACCCCTCTAAATCAGGGATCAACACTGAAGCTTTCTTT
clone_size: many; d_call: -; v_call: TRBV15; j_call: TRBJ2-1; cdr3_aa: CATSREHGTLTMRQFF; cdr3_nt: TGTGCCACCAGCAGAGAGCACGGGACGCTGACAATGAGGCAGTTCTTC
clone_size: -; d_call: -; v_call: TRBV5-5; j_call: TRBJ1-5; cdr3_aa: CASSLDGQRNQPQHF; cdr3_nt: TGTGCCAGCAGCTTGGACGGGCAGCGCAATCAGCCCCAGCATTTT
clone_size: -; d_call: -; v_call: TRBV6-2/TRBV6-3; j_call: TRBJ2-2; cdr3_aa: CASQGGLDTGELFF; cdr3_nt: TGTGCCAGCCAGGGTGGGCTTGACACCGGGGAGCTGTTTTTT
clone_size: many; d_call: -; v_call: TRBV12-3/TRBV12-4; j_call: TRBJ2-3; cdr3_aa: CASKGPDTDTQYF; cdr3_nt: TGTGCCAGCAAGGGCCCAGACACAGATACGCAGTATTTT
clone_size: many; d_call: TRBD1; v_call: TRBV11-2; j_call: TRBJ2-4; cdr3_aa: CASSTFTGGPYIQYF; cdr3_nt: TGTGCCAGCAGCACCTTCACAGGGGGCCCTTACATTCAGTACTTC
clone_size: -; d_call: TRBD2; v_call: TRBV3-1; j_call: TRBJ2-5; cdr3_aa: CASSQVLAGSGVETQYF; cdr3_nt: TGTGCCAGCAGCCAAGTGTTAGCGGGGTCCGGTGTAGAGACCCAGTACTTC
clone_size: many; d_call: -; v_call: TRBV7-2; j_call: TRBJ2-1; cdr3_aa: CASSLRRAGTNEQFF; cdr3_nt: TGTGCCAGCAGCTTACGGAGGGCCGGTACCAATGAGCAGTTCTTC
clone_size: many; d_call: -; v_call: TRBV7-2; j_call: TRBJ2-3; cdr3_aa: CASSLGPLSGGSTDTQYF; cdr3_nt: TGTGCCAGCAGCTTAGGTCCCTTAAGCGGAGGGAGCACAGATACGCAGTATTTT
clone_size: many; d_call: TRBD1; v_call: TRBV2; j_call: TRBJ1-1; cdr3_aa: CASSERDRVGNTEAFF; cdr3_nt: TGTGCCAGCAGTGAAAGGGACAGGGTTGGGAACACTGAAGCTTTCTTT
clone_size: -; d_call: -; v_call: TRBV14; j_call: TRBJ1-1; cdr3_aa: CASSQTGRGGTEAFF; cdr3_nt: TGTGCCAGCAGCCAAACGGGGCGGGGAGGCACTGAAGCTTTCTTT
clone_size: -; d_call: -; v_call: TRBV18; j_call: TRBJ1-3; cdr3_aa: CASSPQARTGNTIYF; cdr3_nt: TGTGCCAGCTCACCTCAGGCCAGGACGGGAAACACCATATATTTT
clone_size: many; d_call: -; v_call: TRBV6-1; j_call: TRBJ1-1; cdr3_aa: CASSEGQLEAFF; cdr3_nt: TGTGCCAGCAGTGAAGGACAGCTTGAAGCTTTCTTT
clone_size: many; d_call: -; v_call: TRBV27; j_call: TRBJ1-1; cdr3_aa: CASSSGAAEAFF; cdr3_nt: TGTGCCAGCAGTTCGGGGGCCGCTGAAGCTTTCTTT
clone_size: many; d_call: TRBD2; v_call: TRBV27; j_call: TRBJ2-5; cdr3_aa: CASSPIAGVTETQYF; cdr3_nt: TGTGCCAGCAGTCCCATAGCGGGAGTAACGGAGACCCAGTACTTC
clone_size: many; d_call: -; v_call: TRBV10-3; j_call: TRBJ2-3; cdr3_aa: CAITEDTDTQYF; cdr3_nt: TGTGCCATCACGGAGGACACAGATACGCAGTATTTT
clone_size: many; d_call: TRBD1; v_call: TRBV29-1; j_call: TRBJ2-7; cdr3_aa: CSVEDTGTVNEQYF; cdr3_nt: TGCAGCGTTGAAGATACGGGGACAGTGAACGAGCAGTACTTC
clone_size: -; d_call: -; v_call: TRBV6-4; j_call: TRBJ1-1; cdr3_aa: CASSDGGGNTEAFF; cdr3_nt: TGTGCCAGCAGTGACGGCGGGGGGAACACTGAAGCTTTCTTT
clone_size: -; d_call: TRBD2; v_call: TRBV11-2; j_call: TRBJ2-1; cdr3_aa: CASNPSGRENEQFF; cdr3_nt: TGTGCCAGCAACCCAAGCGGGAGAGAAAATGAGCAGTTCTTC
clone_size: once; d_call: -; v_call: TRBV4-2; j_call: TRBJ2-3; cdr3_aa: CASSSEVASTDTQYF; cdr3_nt: TGTGCCAGCAGCTCGGAGGTGGCTAGCACAGATACGCAGTATTTT
clone_size: many; d_call: -; v_call: TRBV20-1; j_call: TRBJ2-1; cdr3_aa: CSAFTGRDYNEQFF; cdr3_nt: TGCAGTGCTTTCACCGGCCGGGACTACAATGAGCAGTTCTTC
clone_size: many; d_call: -; v_call: TRBV28; j_call: TRBJ1-5; cdr3_aa: CASRPAGAGQPQHF; cdr3_nt: TGTGCCAGCCGACCGGCAGGGGCCGGTCAGCCCCAGCATTTT
clone_size: many; d_call: TRBD1; v_call: TRBV12-3/TRBV12-4; j_call: TRBJ1-2; cdr3_aa: CASSEGDRDGYTF; cdr3_nt: TGTGCCAGCAGTGAGGGAGACAGGGATGGCTACACCTTC
clone_size: many; d_call: -; v_call: TRBV6-1; j_call: TRBJ2-5; cdr3_aa: CASSETRETQYF; cdr3_nt: TGTGCCAGCAGTGAAACACGGGAGACCCAGTACTTC
clone_size: -; d_call: TRBD2; v_call: TRBV28; j_call: TRBJ2-1; cdr3_aa: CASSSGLAGGPSSYNEQFF; cdr3_nt: TGTGCCAGCAGTTCAGGACTAGCGGGAGGCCCCAGCTCCTACAATGAGCAGTTCTTC
clone_size: many; d_call: TRBD2; v_call: TRBV7-9; j_call: TRBJ2-1; cdr3_aa: CASSSGLAGGYTPSYNEQFF; cdr3_nt: TGTGCCAGCAGCTCCGGACTAGCGGGAGGTTATACACCTTCCTACAATGAGCAGTTCTTC
clone_size: many; d_call: -; v_call: TRBV18; j_call: TRBJ1-1; cdr3_aa: CASSQNKGNTEAFF; cdr3_nt: TGTGCCAGCTCACAAAATAAAGGGAACACTGAAGCTTTCTTT
clone_size: -; d_call: -; v_call: TRBV20-1; j_call: TRBJ2-2; cdr3_aa: CSARVGGPNTGELFF; cdr3_nt: TGCAGTGCTAGAGTGGGGGGTCCGAACACCGGGGAGCTGTTTTTT
clone_size: many; d_call: -; v_call: TRBV3-1; j_call: TRBJ2-2; cdr3_aa: CASSLHGELFF; cdr3_nt: TGTGCCAGCAGTTTACACGGGGAGCTGTTTTTT
clone_size: -; d_call: TRBD2; v_call: TRBV19; j_call: TRBJ2-1; cdr3_aa: CASSLQSGLVIYNEQFF; cdr3_nt: TGTGCCAGTAGTCTACAATCAGGACTAGTTATCTACAATGAGCAGTTCTTC
clone_size: many; d_call: -; v_call: TRBV11-1; j_call: TRBJ2-1; cdr3_aa: CASSFWRSEQFF; cdr3_nt: TGTGCCAGCAGCTTTTGGCGTAGTGAGCAGTTCTTC
clone_size: few; d_call: TRBD1; v_call: TRBV12-3/TRBV12-4; j_call: TRBJ1-2; cdr3_aa: CASSRTGLDGYTF; cdr3_nt: TGTGCCAGCAGCAGGACAGGGTTGGATGGCTACACCTTC
clone_size: once; d_call: -; v_call: TRBV30; j_call: TRBJ1-1; cdr3_aa: CAWNTVGGNTEAFF; cdr3_nt: TGTGCCTGGAATACAGTAGGGGGGAACACTGAAGCTTTCTTT
clone_size: many; d_call: -; v_call: TRBV28; j_call: TRBJ2-7; cdr3_aa: CASSPLLQAPYEQYF; cdr3_nt: TGTGCCAGCAGCCCTCTGCTACAGGCCCCCTACGAGCAGTACTTC
clone_size: many; d_call: TRBD2; v_call: TRBV7-9; j_call: TRBJ2-1; cdr3_aa: CASSLLAGADEQFF; cdr3_nt: TGTGCCAGCAGCTTGCTAGCGGGAGCGGATGAGCAGTTCTTC
clone_size: -; d_call: -; v_call: TRBV12-5; j_call: TRBJ2-1; cdr3_aa: CASGLRRVIDEQFF; cdr3_nt: TGTGCTAGTGGTTTGAGAAGGGTAATCGATGAGCAGTTCTTC
clone_size: few; d_call: -; v_call: TRBV5-6; j_call: TRBJ2-5; cdr3_aa: CASSLETRWTETQYF; cdr3_nt: TGTGCCAGCAGCTTAGAGACTAGGTGGACTGAGACCCAGTACTTC
clone_size: -; d_call: -; v_call: TRBV12-3/TRBV12-4; j_call: TRBJ2-7; cdr3_aa: CASSLGGAPYEQYF; cdr3_nt: TGTGCCAGCAGTTTAGGGGGCGCCCCCTACGAGCAGTACTTC
clone_size: once; d_call: TRBD2; v_call: TRBV9; j_call: TRBJ2-1; cdr3_aa: CASSVAGGGNEQFF; cdr3_nt: TGTGCCAGCAGCGTAGCGGGAGGGGGCAATGAGCAGTTCTTC
clone_size: many; d_call: -; v_call: TRBV7-2; j_call: TRBJ2-3; cdr3_aa: CASSLELEDTQYF; cdr3_nt: TGTGCCAGCAGCTTAGAGTTAGAGGATACGCAGTATTTT
clone_size: -; d_call: -; v_call: TRBV5-6; j_call: TRBJ2-7; cdr3_aa: CASNPTGTPPYEQYF; cdr3_nt: TGTGCCAGCAACCCGACCGGGACACCTCCCTACGAGCAGTACTTC